This TCR beta chain originates from a study of blood T cell repertoires in COVID-19. Looking at the study overall: Acute and convalescent COVID-19 samples came from the United States, Italy and Spain. In each case, the material was cDNA or gDNA derived from T cells, B-cell-depleted T cells, or PBMCs.

The CDR3 has 16 amino acids. Per germline, CDR1 KGHSH and CDR2 LQKENI. Trimming cost V 4 bases and J 2 bases, with 17 bases left between them. How the authors handled the data: Amplification of reference gene primers provided the estimated nucleated cell counts. TCRdb's copy holds only in-frame clones and misses some; the assay was immunoSEQ multiplex PCR. V, J and clone size were drawn from that table, and D and trimming were deduced from the DNA. The sample includes some 87,000 clones, approximately 87% of them seen just once. V gene TRBV18 combines with J gene TRBJ2-5, with D possibly being TRBD1 (6 bases). Sequencing was carried out using peripheral blood. This receptor was obtained from a human donor in a cohort sampled during active COVID-19. The CDR3 sequence: CASSLSEGVRQETQYF. The CDR3 region has the DNA TGTGCCAGCTCACTTTCTGAGGGGGTCCGGCAAGAGACCCAGTACTTC.